This passage covers 21 T cell receptor beta chains from one sample sequenced in a study of CD8+ T cells in alopecia areata (dated by TCRdb to between 2017 and 2018). The library was generated by the immunoSEQ multiplex PCR assay. RNA was extracted from all samples and reverse transcribed into cDNA, which served as template for TCR sequencing. TCRdb limited this immuneACCESS table to in-frame rearrangements with V and J called. A share of clones is missing; checked studies link under half to unresolved V genes, and the rest is unexplained. This sample comprises about 30,000 clones, 62% of them detected only once. The ten most abundant clones make up approximately 18% of the sample. The sample was NKG2D-high CD8+ T cells sorted from blood. This sample's cell subset or site label indicates: sorted CD8+ NKG2D-high blood T cells. The receptor set was obtained from a human donor with alopecia areata.

V is TRBV4-1 and J is TRBJ2-7; 9 nucleotides align to TRBD1. V shed 3 bases and J 2 bases; nucleotides not matched to a gene: 2. CDR1 is MGHRA, CDR2 YSYEKL, per germline. This CDR3 spans 14 amino acids. CDR3 in amino acids: CASSHGTGTYEQYF. As DNA, the CDR3 is TGCGCCAGCAGCCACGGGACAGGGACCTACGAGCAGTACTTC.

This chain connects TRBV5-6 to TRBJ2-3; 8 positions agree with TRBD2. This CDR3 is 15 amino acids long. Trimming removed 4 bases from V and 2 bases from J; junction bases left unmatched: 6. Germline lookup yields CDR1 SGHDT and CDR2 YYEEEE. Written as DNA, the CDR3 is TGTGCCAGCAGCCCCCCGGGAGGGAACACAGATACGCAGTATTTT. Amino acids: CASSPPGGNTDTQYF.

This chain uses TRBV30 with TRBJ2-6, with a weak D call TRBD2 (7 bases). V lost 5 bases and J lost 0, with 14 bases in between. Germline V gene lookup returns CDR1 GTSNPN and CDR2 SVGIG (reference sequence). This CDR3 is built from 16 residues. In DNA, the CDR3 is TGTGCCTGGGAGGAGGGGGGGGCCTCTGGGGCCAACGTCCTGACTTTC. Its translation: CAWEEGGASGANVLTF.

The genes are TRBV2 and TRBJ2-5, with D tentatively TRBD2 (6 bases). The length of the CDR3 is 14 residues. Trimming took off 1 base at V and 5 bases at J, with 11 bases between the two ends. The V gene's germline CDR1 is SNHLY and CDR2 FYNNEI. CDR3 in DNA: TGTGCCAGCAGTGAAGGATTAGCGGCGGAGACCCAGTACTTC. This translates into CASSEGLAAETQYF.

There are a few counts of this clone. This chain connects TRBV7-9 to TRBJ1-5, with D perhaps matching TRBD1 (5 bases). V dropped 5 bases and J dropped 4 bases, with 18 bases sitting between them. The CDR3 contains 16 residues. Germline V CDR1 and CDR2: SEHNR, FQNEAQ (reference sequence). CDR3 sequence: CASSHTGTGRNQPQHF. In nucleotides, the CDR3 is TGTGCCAGCAGCCACACCGGGACGGGAAGGAATCAGCCCCAGCATTTT.

The genes are TRBV6-6 and TRBJ2-7; TRBD1 is a possible D gene (5 bases). The CDR3 loop spans 14 amino acids. The germline V and J ends were trimmed by 6 bases and 5 bases, with 17 bases remaining between them. Looked up from germline, CDR1 is MNHNY and CDR2 is SVGAGI (reference sequence). This CDR3 reads CASSLEGQFHEQYF. The CDR3 bases are TGTGCCAGCAGCCTCGAAGGACAATTCCACGAGCAGTACTTC.

V usage is TRBV4-1 and J usage is TRBJ2-7, with D perhaps TRBD1 or TRBD2 (5 bases each). CDR1 MGHRA and CDR2 YSYEKL come from the germline V gene. Trimming left V 3 bases short and J 3 bases short, with 9 bases between. This CDR3 spans 13 amino acids. CDR3 region: CASSQGPSYEQYF. The CDR3 DNA sequence: TGCGCCAGCAGCCAGGGACCCAGCTACGAGCAGTACTTC.

V is TRBV9 and J is TRBJ2-7; 7 bases agree with TRBD1. This CDR3 region has 15 residues. Germline CDR1 and CDR2: SGDLS and YYNGEE. The V gene end was trimmed by 0 bases and the J gene end by 6 bases; junction bases not matched to a gene: 9. The CDR3 DNA reads TGTGCCAGCAGCGTAGACTTGCGGACAGGACGCGAGCAGTACTTC. Translation: CASSVDLRTGREQYF.

CDR3 amino acids: CASSYGGGGEDEQYF. For the CDR3, the DNA is TGTGCCAGCAGCTACGGAGGGGGAGGGGAGGACGAGCAGTACTTC. This chain links TRBV7-6 with TRBJ2-7, with D perhaps matching TRBD2 (7 bases). Germline V gene lookup returns CDR1 SGHVS and CDR2 FNYEAQ. The V end lost 4 bases, the J end lost 5 bases, and 18 bases lay between the germline ends. The CDR3 has 15 residues.

The genes are TRBV27 and TRBJ2-3, with 8 nucleotides matching TRBD2. With V trimmed by 5 bases and J by 3 bases, 13 bases remained unmatched. CDR1 and CDR2 from the germline V gene are MNHEY and SMNVEV (reference sequence). The CDR3 consists of 17 residues. The CDR3 DNA follows: TGTGCCAGCAGTCTAACTAGCGGTCTTCCTTCGACAGATACGCAGTATTTT. The encoded protein is CASSLTSGLPSTDTQYF.

This sequence joins TRBV30 and TRBJ2-4; D is possibly TRBD1 (6 bases). This CDR3 comprises 11 residues. V was cut by 3 bases and J by 7 bases, with 7 bases left in between. Germline CDR1 and CDR2: GTSNPN and SVGIG (reference sequence). The CDR3, as DNA: TGTGCCTGGAGCACAGGGAACATTCAGTACTTC. Amino acids: CAWSTGNIQYF.

The rearrangement uses TRBV5-1 and TRBJ2-2; 13 bases map to TRBD2. The CDR3 spans 16 residues. Unmatched junction bases numbered 6, after V lost 3 bases and J lost 7 bases. CDR1 and CDR2 (germline): SGHRS, YFSETQ. CDR3 region: CASSYWTSGRDGELFF. The CDR3 DNA reads TGCGCCAGCAGCTACTGGACTAGCGGGAGAGACGGGGAGCTGTTTTTT.

V gene TRBV7-9 combines with J gene TRBJ2-7, with D tentatively TRBD1 (6 bases). CDR3 length equals 17 residues. V lost 1 base to trimming and J lost 1 base, with 17 bases between them. Germline CDR1 and CDR2: SEHNR and FQNEAQ (reference sequence). The DNA for the CDR3 is TGTGCCAGCAGCTTAGATAATGCCGGGACAAGTTCCTACGAGCAGTACTTC. As protein: CASSLDNAGTSSYEQYF.

The V call is TRBV9, the J call TRBJ2-5; 7 bases match TRBD2. This CDR3 region has 16 residues. Germline values: CDR1 SGDLS, CDR2 YYNGEE. J gave up 4 bases and V 4 bases, and 13 bases lay outside the gene matches. The CDR3 sequence: CASSPQSGAERETQYF. CDR3 in DNA: TGTGCCAGCAGCCCCCAGAGCGGGGCGGAGCGAGAGACCCAGTACTTC.

The J gene is TRBJ2-7, the V gene TRBV14, with 9 bases identical to TRBD1. This CDR3 comprises 15 residues. V was pared by 5 bases and J by 1 base, with 6 bases of the junction left unmatched. In germline, CDR1 is SGHDN, CDR2 FVKESK. The CDR3 DNA sequence: TGTGCCAGCAGCTCTACCGGGACAGGGTCCTACGAGCAGTACTTC. Translated: CASSSTGTGSYEQYF.

The V call is TRBV6-6, the J call TRBJ2-7; D is perhaps TRBD1 (5 bases). Per the germline V gene, CDR1 is MNHNY and CDR2 is SVGAGI (reference sequence). The CDR3 extends over 14 amino acids. V was pared by 3 bases and J by 3 bases, with 12 bases between. For the CDR3, the DNA is TGTGCCAGCAGTTATGATTCAGGGATCTACGAGCAGTACTTC. The encoded protein is CASSYDSGIYEQYF.

The rearrangement uses TRBV7-9 and TRBJ2-7; possibly TRBD1 or TRBD2 for D (5 bases each). CDR3 length: 14 residues. The germline gives CDR1 SEHNR, CDR2 FQNEAQ (reference sequence). Trimming removed 4 bases from V and 3 bases from J, with 13 bases in between. The CDR3 sequence is CASSSRDGRYEQYF. The CDR3 coding sequence is TGTGCCAGCAGCTCCCGGGACGGCCGCTACGAGCAGTACTTC.

The gene calls are TRBV25-1 and TRBJ2-2; D gene unclear. V was shortened by 1 base and J by 7 bases, with 10 bases between the two germline ends. Germline V gene sequence: CDR1 MGHDK, CDR2 SYGVNS. The CDR3 loop spans 14 amino acids. This CDR3 reads CASSESPRDGELFF. The DNA for the CDR3 is TGTGCCAGCAGTGAATCCCCCCGAGACGGGGAGCTGTTTTTT.

The rearrangement uses TRBV5-1 and TRBJ2-6, with D unresolved. CDR1 is SGHRS, CDR2 YFSETQ, per germline. The CDR3 is made up of 15 amino acids. V was clipped by 2 bases and J by 3 bases, with 9 bases between them. CDR3 nucleotide sequence: TGCGCCAGCAGCTTTGGCGCGAATGGGGCCAACGTCCTGACTTTC. Encoded protein: CASSFGANGANVLTF.

This chain connects TRBV2 to TRBJ1-1, with 7 bases aligning to TRBD1. The CDR3 sequence is 14 residues long. Looked up from germline, CDR1 is SNHLY and CDR2 is FYNNEI. The V segment lost 6 bases and the J segment 0 bases; nucleotides outside the gene matches: 4. Here the CDR3 reads CASRQGIMNTEAFF. In DNA form, the CDR3 reads TGTGCCAGCAGACAGGGGATAATGAACACTGAAGCTTTCTTT.

The chain joins TRBV5-6 to TRBJ2-3, with D hard to call. The CDR3 sequence is 16 residues long. Looked up from germline, CDR1 is SGHDT and CDR2 is YYEEEE. V gave up 3 bases and J gave up 2 bases, with 16 bases separating them. CDR3 sequence reads: CASSYTPGRPTDTQYF. CDR3 nucleotides: TGTGCCAGCAGCTATACCCCCGGACGGCCCACAGATACGCAGTATTTT. Variable domain in full (rest from reference TRBV5-6 and TRBJ2-3): DAGVTQSPTHLIKTRGQQVTLRCSPKSGHDTVSWYQQALGQGPQFIFQYYEEEERQRGNFPDRFSGHQFPNYSSELNVNALLLGDSALYLCASSYTPGRPTDTQYFGPGTRLTVL.